The source of this T cell receptor (beta chain) is a study of T cells after yellow fever vaccination (dated by TCRdb to between 2018 and 2021). About the full investigation: The SMART-Seq v4 Ultra Low Input RNA kit was used to prepare libraries from fractions with low cell numbers. Blood was drawn at multiple timepoints before and after primary and secondary immunization, with bulk PBMC replicates and cell subsets isolated. Bulk TCR alpha and beta repertoires were sequenced longitudinally to track T-cell clones before and after primary and booster YFV17D yellow fever vaccination. The cohort comprised two healthy male donors, one aged 18 to 29 and one aged 30 to 40 years.

The full study reports these points: FACS-sorted repertoires could contain abundant contaminating clonotypes from the bulk population, so computational filtering was required. Only a couple of donors were included in the study, so the extent to which the findings can be generalized is limited. Compared with the primary T-cell response, the secondary T-cell response was faster but weaker, reaching its peak on day 5 rather than on day 15. Most clones expanded after primary vaccination (approximately 96% of CD4 and roughly 91% of CD8) were re-detected after the booster, suggesting that broad memory maintenance occurred. A small share of clonotypes occurred in both CD4 and CD8 compartments, likely arising from convergent recombination.

Sample treatment or condition, as interpreted from the label and publication: live attenuated yellow fever vaccine strain. Two biological replicates of bulk PBMCs were collected at each blood-draw timepoint. A standard Ficoll-Paque protocol was used to isolate PBMCs from peripheral blood. TriZol was used to extract RNA from bulk PBMCs, from CD4 and CD8 fractions, and from dextramer-positive and dextramer-negative fractions. The sequencing machine was an Illumina NovaSeq 6000. TCR cDNA was synthesized by 5'RACE template switching, which introduced a universal primer site and unique molecular identifiers. Priming for cDNA synthesis came from both the TCR alpha and TCR beta constant segments. Two PCR steps were used to amplify libraries, with sample barcodes and sequencing adapters being added in the second step. Sequencing of the libraries was done on either Illumina HiSeq 2500 (2x100 bp) or NovaSeq (2x150 bp). The original pipeline was this. MIGEC handled demultiplexing of reads and collapsing into UMI consensus sequences, while MiXCR performed V(D)J alignment. Vaccine-responding clonotypes were defined with edgeR using replicate PBMC samples, requiring FDR below 0.01 and a log2 fold change above 5 up to day 15. Each bulk clonotype received a CD4 or CD8 identity based on whether the sequenced CD4 or CD8 repertoire contained that clonotype at higher abundance. TCRdb ran its own pipeline on the public reads, namely fastp trimming at Q25 and MiXCR clone calling, and kept in-frame beta chains. Every CDR3 protein is listed once, alongside the most common genes and DNA of its rows. The V and J calls shown here were made by TCRdb, not taken from the authors' results. Present in this sample are 300,000 to 350,000 distinct CDR3 sequences, approximately 4% of which were seen just once. Of the sample, approximately 19% is held by the ten largest clones.

Including cysteine and phenylalanine, the CDR3 has 13 amino acids. Just the 39-base CDR3 DNA is kept, in frame starting at base 1. In the germline V gene (reference sequence), CDR1 corresponds to LNHNV and CDR2 to YYDKDF. This clonotype was recorded once. Its antigen is unknown. A junction boundary mismatches the germline segment, possibly from a read error. This TCR derives from a man aged 18 to 29 who received the YFV17D yellow fever vaccine. The rearranged segments are TRBV15 and TRBJ1-5, with the D gene not confidently named. Here the sequenced sample was PBMCs, taken 15 days after the yellow fever booster vaccination. The CDR3 region has the sequence CATSRGSNQPQQF. The sequence in DNA is TGTGCCACCAGCAGAGGGAGCAATCAGCCCCAGCAATTT.